This T cell receptor (beta chain) originates from a study of blood T cell repertoires in COVID-19. Study overall: Sites across the United States, Italy and Spain contributed samples from acute and convalescent COVID-19. PBMCs, B-cell-depleted T cells, or T cells were the source of the cDNA or gDNA that made up the material.

Seattle's enrolled individuals joined amid active infection and were then monitored longitudinally. This clone has only one observation. Original handling: Estimation of nucleated cell counts was performed using reference gene primer amplification. Here immunoSEQ multiplex PCR was the method, and the copy in TCRdb shows in-frame clones only, minus some. D and trimming come from the DNA, and the V and J calls and clone size come from that table. The data contain 300,000 to 400,000 clones, about 91% of them seen just once; the ten biggest clones take up approximately 1.6%. The germline V gene has CDR1 LGHDT and CDR2 YNNKEL (reference sequence). The V end lost 2 bases, the J end lost 0 bases, and 8 bases lay between the germline ends. The CDR3 is 15 residues long.

The receptor was isolated from a woman under 40 with COVID-19, enrolled during active disease. The rearrangement uses TRBV3-1 (or the pseudogene TRBV3-2) and TRBJ1-3; TRBD1 is a possible D gene (6 bases). Sequenced input: peripheral blood. The CDR3 DNA is TGTGCCAGCAGCCAACAGGGGTTCTCTGGAAACACCATATATTTT. Residues: CASSQQGFSGNTIYF.